This T cell receptor beta chain comes out of a study of cytomegalovirus exposure and HLA in healthy donors. Both 60 Vbeta primers and 13 Jbeta primers went into the PCR. Data came from immunoSEQ multiplex PCR; TCRdb stores just in-frame clones and leaves some out. Of some 150,000 clones listed, about 60% were seen once; the top ten hold 6% to 8.5%. The junction had 11 bases not matched to a gene; V was cut back by 7 bases and J by 7 bases. The CDR3 extends over 14 amino acids. The germline V gene encodes CDR1 WSHSY and CDR2 SAAADI. The V gene is TRBV10-2, the J gene TRBJ1-1, with TRBD1 matching over 8 bases. Sequenced: PBMCs. The receptor was isolated from a woman in her fifties or sixties in good health and CMV-seropositive. The CDR3 loop is CASMTGVGGIEAFF. The CDR3 region has the DNA TGCGCCAGCATGACAGGGGTGGGTGGGATTGAAGCTTTCTTT.